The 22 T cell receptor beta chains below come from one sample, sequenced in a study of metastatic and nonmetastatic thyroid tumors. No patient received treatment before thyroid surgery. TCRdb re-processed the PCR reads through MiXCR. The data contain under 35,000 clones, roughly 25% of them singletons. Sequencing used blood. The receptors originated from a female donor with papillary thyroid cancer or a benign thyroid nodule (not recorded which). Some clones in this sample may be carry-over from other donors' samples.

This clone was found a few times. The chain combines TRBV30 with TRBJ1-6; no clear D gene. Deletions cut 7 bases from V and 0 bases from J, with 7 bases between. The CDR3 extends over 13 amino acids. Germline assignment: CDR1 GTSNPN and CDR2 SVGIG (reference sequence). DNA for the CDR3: TGTGCCTCCACAGACTCCTATAATTCACCCCTCCACTTT. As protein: CASTDSYNSPLHF. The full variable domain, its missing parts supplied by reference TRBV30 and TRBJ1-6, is SQTIHQWPATLVQPVGSPLSLECTVEGTSNPNLYWYRQAAGRGLQLLFYSVGIGQISSEVPQNLSASRPQDRQFILSSKKLLLSDSGFYLCASTDSYNSPLHFGNGTRLTVT.

The CDR3 spells CAISFTGGLNTGELFF. In DNA, the CDR3 is TGTGCCATCAGTTTTACGGGAGGGCTGAACACCGGGGAGCTGTTTTTT. The rearrangement joins TRBV10-3 to TRBJ2-2; 8 bases agree with TRBD2. The CDR3 is 16 residues long. The trim removed 5 bases at V and 1 base at J, leaving 6 bases unmatched. Germline V lookup: CDR1 ENHRY, CDR2 SYGVKD.

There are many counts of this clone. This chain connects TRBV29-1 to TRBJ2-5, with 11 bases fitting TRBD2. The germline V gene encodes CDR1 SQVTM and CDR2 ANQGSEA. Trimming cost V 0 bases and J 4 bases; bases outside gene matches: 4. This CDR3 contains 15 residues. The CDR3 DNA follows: TGCAGCGTTGAAGAGTTAGCGGGAGGGGTAGAGACCCAGTACTTC. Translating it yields CSVEELAGGVETQYF.

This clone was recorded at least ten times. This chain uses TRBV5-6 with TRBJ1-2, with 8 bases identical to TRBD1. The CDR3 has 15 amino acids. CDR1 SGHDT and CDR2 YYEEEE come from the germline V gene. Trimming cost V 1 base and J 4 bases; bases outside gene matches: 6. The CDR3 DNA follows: TGTGCCAGCAGCTTGTTTCAGGGGGCGAGCTATGGCTACACCTTC. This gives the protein CASSLFQGASYGYTF.

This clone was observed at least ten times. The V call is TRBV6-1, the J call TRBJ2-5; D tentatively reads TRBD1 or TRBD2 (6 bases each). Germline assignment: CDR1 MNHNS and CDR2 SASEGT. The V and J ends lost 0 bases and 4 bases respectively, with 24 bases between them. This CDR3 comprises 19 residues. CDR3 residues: CASSEAGAQGRLGGETQYF. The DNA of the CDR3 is TGTGCCAGCAGTGAAGCCGGGGCGCAGGGGAGGCTAGGGGGAGAGACCCAGTACTTC.

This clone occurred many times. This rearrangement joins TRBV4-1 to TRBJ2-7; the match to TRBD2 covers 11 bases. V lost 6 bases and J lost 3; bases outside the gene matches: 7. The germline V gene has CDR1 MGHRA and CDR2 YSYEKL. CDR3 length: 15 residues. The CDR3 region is CASRPGLAVIYEQYF. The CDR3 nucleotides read TGCGCCAGCAGACCGGGACTAGCGGTAATCTACGAGCAGTACTTC.

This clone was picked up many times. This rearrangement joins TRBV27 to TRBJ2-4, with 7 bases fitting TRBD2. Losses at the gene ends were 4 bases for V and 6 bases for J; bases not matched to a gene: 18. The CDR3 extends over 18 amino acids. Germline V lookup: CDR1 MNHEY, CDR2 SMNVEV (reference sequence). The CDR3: CASSSKPRERGRGNIQYF. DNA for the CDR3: TGTGCCAGCAGTTCCAAACCTAGAGAGCGGGGCCGGGGAAACATTCAGTACTTC.

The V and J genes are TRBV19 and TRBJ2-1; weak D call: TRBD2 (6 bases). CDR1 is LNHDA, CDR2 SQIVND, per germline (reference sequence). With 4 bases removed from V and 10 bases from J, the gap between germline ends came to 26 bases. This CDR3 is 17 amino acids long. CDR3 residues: CASSSDYAEGPYGEQFF. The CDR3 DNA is TGTGCCAGTAGTAGTGACTATGCGGAGGGGCCATACGGGGAGCAGTTCTTC.

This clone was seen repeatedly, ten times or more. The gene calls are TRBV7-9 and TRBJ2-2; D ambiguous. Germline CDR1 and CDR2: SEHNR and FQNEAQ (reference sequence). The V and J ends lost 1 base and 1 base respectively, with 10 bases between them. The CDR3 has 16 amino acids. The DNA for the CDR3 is TGTGCCAGCAGCTTAGGAGTCAGAGGGAACACCGGGGAGCTGTTTTTT. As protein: CASSLGVRGNTGELFF.

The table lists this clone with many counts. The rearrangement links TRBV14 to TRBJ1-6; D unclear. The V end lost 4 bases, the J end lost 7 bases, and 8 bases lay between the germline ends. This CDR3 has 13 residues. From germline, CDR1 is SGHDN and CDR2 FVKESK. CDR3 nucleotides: TGTGCCAGCAGCCCGCGGACCAATTCACCCCTCCACTTT. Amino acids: CASSPRTNSPLHF.

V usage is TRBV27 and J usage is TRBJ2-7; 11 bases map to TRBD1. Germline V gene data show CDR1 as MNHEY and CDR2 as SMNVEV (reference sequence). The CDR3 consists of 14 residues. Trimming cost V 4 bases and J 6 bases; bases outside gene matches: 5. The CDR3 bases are TGTGCCAGCAGTTCCCGGACAGGGGGCGTCGAGCAGTACTTC. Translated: CASSSRTGGVEQYF.

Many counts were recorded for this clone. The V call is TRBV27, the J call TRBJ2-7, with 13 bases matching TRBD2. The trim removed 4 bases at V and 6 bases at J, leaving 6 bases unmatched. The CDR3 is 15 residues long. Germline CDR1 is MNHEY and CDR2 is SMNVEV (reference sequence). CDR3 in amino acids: CASSSDGLAGAEQYF. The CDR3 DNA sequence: TGTGCCAGCAGTTCCGATGGACTAGCGGGAGCCGAGCAGTACTTC.

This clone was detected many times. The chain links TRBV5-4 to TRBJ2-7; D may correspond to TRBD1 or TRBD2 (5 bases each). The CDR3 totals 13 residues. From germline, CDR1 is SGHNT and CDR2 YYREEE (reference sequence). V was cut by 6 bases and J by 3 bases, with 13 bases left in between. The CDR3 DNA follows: TGTGCCAGCACGAACAAGGGGAGCTACGAGCAGTACTTC. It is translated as CASTNKGSYEQYF.

CDR3 in amino acids: CASRFDAAWGKETQYF. The CDR3 DNA sequence: TGTGCCAGTAGATTTGACGCGGCGTGGGGGAAAGAGACCCAGTACTTC. The rearrangement joins TRBV19 to TRBJ2-5, with D possibly called TRBD1 or TRBD2 (5 bases each). This CDR3 is 16 amino acids long. V was cut by 6 bases and J by 3 bases, with 20 bases left in between. The V gene's germline CDR1 is LNHDA and CDR2 SQIVND (reference sequence).

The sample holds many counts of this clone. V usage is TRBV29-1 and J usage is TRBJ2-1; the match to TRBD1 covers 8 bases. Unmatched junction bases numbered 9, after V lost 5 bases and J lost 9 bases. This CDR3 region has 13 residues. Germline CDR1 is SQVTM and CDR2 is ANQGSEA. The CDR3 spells CSVSPNTGGEQFF. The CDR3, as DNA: TGCAGCGTTTCCCCCAACACAGGGGGTGAGCAGTTCTTC.

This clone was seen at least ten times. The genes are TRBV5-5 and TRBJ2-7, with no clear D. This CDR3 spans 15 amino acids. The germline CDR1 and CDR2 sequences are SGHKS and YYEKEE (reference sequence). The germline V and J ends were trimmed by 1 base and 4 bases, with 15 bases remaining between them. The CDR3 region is CASSLNSQMTYEQYF. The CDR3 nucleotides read TGTGCCAGCAGCTTGAATAGTCAGATGACTTACGAGCAGTACTTC.

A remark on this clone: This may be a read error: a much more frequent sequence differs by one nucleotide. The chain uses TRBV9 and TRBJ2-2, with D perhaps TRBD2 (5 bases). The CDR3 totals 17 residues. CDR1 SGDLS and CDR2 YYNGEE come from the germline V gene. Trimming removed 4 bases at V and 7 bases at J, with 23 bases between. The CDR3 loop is CASSHGWRAEPDGELFF. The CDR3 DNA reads TGTGCCAGCAGCCACGGGTGGCGGGCGGAACCTGACGGGGAGCTGTTTTTT.

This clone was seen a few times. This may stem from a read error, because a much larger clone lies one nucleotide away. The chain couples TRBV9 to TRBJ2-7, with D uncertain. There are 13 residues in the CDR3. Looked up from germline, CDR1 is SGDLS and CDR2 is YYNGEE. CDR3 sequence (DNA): TGTGCCAGCAGCGTAGGCCCAGCCTACGAGCAGCACTTC. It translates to CASSVGPAYEQHF.

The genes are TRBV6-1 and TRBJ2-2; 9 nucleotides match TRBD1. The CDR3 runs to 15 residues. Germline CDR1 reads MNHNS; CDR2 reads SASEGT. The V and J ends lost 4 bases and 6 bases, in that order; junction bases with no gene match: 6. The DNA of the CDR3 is TGTGCCAGCAGTGCGACAGGGGGTAGCTCCGGGGAGCTGTTTTTT. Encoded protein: CASSATGGSSGELFF.

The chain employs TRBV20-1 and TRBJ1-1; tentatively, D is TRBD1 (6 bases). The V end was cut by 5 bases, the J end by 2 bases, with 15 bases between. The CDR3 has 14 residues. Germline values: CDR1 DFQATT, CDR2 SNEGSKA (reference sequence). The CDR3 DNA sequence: TGCAGTGCTCACCAGCAGGGGATAAACACTGAAGCTTTCTTT. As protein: CSAHQQGINTEAFF.

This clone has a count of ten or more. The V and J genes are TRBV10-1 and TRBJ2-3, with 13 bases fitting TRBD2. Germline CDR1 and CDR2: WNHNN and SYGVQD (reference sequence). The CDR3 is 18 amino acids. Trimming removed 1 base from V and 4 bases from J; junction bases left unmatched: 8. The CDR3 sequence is CASSELRGGLAGADTQYF. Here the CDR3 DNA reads TGCGCCAGCAGTGAGTTACGTGGCGGACTAGCGGGAGCAGATACGCAGTATTTT.

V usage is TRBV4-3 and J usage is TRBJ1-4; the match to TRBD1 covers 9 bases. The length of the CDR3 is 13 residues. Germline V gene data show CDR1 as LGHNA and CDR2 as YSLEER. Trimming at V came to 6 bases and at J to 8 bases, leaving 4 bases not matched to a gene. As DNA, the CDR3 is TGCGCCAGCAGTCAGGACAGGGGCGAAAAACTGTTTTTT. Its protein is CASSQDRGEKLFF.